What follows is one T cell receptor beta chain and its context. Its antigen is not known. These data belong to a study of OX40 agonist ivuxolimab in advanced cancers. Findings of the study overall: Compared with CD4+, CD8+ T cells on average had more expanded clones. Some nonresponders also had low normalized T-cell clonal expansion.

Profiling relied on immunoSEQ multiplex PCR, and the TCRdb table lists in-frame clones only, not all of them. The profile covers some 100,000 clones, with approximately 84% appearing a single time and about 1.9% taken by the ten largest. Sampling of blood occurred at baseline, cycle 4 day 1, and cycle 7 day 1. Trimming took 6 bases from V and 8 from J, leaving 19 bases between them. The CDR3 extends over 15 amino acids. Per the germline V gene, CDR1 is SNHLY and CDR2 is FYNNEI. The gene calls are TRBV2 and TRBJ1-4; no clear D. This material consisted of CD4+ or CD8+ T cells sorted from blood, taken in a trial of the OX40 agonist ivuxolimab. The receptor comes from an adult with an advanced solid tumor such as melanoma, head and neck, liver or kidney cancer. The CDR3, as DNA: TGTGCCAGCAGCCGGTTGTGGCCCCAGGAGGAAAAACTGTTTTTT. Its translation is CASSRLWPQEEKLFF.